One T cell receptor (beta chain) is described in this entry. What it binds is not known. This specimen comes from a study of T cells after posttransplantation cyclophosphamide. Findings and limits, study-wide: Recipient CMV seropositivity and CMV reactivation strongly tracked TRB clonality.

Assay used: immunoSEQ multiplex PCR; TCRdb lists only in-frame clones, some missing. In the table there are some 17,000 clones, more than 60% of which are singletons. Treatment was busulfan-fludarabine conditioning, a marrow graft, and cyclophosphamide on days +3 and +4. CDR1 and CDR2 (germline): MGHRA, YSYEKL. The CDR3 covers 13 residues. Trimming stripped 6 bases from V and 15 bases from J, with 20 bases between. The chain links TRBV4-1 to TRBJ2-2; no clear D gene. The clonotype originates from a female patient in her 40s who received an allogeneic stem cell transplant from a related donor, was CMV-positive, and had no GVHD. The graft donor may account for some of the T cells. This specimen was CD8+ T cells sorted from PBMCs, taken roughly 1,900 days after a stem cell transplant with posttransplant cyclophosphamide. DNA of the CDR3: TGCGCCAGCAGAAGTGGCGGAGTGGGTAGAATGTTTTTT. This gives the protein CASRSGGVGRMFF.